The 2 T cell receptor beta chains reported below all come from one sample, sequenced in a study of control samples from healthy donors and cancer patients. Here immunoSEQ multiplex PCR was the method, and the copy in TCRdb shows in-frame clones only, minus some. The data hold about 150,000 clones, with just under 95% observed a single time. Input material: blood. These receptors all stem from a man in his forties in good health.

About this clone itself: The sample has other DNA sequences that encode this CDR3 too. This sequence joins TRBV5-4 and TRBJ2-1; 11 nucleotides align to TRBD2. The J segment lost 7 bases and the V segment lost 4 bases, leaving 7 bases of the junction unmatched. CDR1 SGHNT and CDR2 YYREEE come from the germline V gene (reference sequence). This CDR3 comprises 15 residues. CDR3 DNA sequence: TGTGCCAGCAGCCCATTAGCGGGGGGGCGGAATGAGCAGTTCTTC. Residues: CASSPLAGGRNEQFF.

The rearrangement links TRBV2 to TRBJ1-3; possibly TRBD1 for D (5 bases). V lost 6 bases and J 3 bases, leaving 12 bases between the germline ends. The CDR3 has 14 residues. The V gene's germline CDR1 is SNHLY and CDR2 FYNNEI. CDR3 region: CASSSGTSGNTIYF. The CDR3 nucleotides read TGTGCCAGCAGCTCTGGGACTAGTGGAAACACCATATATTTT.